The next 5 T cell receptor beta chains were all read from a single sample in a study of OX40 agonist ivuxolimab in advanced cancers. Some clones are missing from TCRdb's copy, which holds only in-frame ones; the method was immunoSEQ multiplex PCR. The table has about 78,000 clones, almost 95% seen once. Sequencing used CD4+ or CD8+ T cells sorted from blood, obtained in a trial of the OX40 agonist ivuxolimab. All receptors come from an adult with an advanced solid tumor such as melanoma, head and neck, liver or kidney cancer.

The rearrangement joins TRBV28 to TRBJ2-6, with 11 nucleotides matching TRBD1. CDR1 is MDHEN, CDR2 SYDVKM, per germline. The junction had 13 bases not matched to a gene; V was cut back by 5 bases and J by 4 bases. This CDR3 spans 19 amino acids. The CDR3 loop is CASSAPFGQGAAGANVLTF. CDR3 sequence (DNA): TGTGCCAGCAGTGCCCCGTTTGGACAGGGGGCCGCCGGGGCCAACGTCCTGACTTTC.

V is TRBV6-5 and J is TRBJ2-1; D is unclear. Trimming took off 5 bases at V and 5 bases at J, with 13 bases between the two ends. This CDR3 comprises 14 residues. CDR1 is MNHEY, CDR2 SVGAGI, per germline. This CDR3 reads CASSQPGADNEQFF. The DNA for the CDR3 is TGTGCCAGCAGTCAGCCGGGTGCGGACAATGAGCAGTTCTTC.

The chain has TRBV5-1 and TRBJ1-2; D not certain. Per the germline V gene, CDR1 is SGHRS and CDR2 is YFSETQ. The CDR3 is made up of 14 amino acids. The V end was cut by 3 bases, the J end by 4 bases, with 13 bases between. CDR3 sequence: CASSSEGGGYGYTF. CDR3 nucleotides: TGCGCCAGCAGCTCGGAAGGAGGAGGCTATGGCTACACCTTC. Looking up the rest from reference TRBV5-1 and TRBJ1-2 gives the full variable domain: KAGVTQTPRYLIKTRGQQVTLSCSPISGHRSVSWYQQTPGQGLQFLFEYFSETQRNKGNFPGRFSGRQFSNSRSEMNVSTLELGDSALYLCASSSEGGGYGYTFGSGTRLTVV.

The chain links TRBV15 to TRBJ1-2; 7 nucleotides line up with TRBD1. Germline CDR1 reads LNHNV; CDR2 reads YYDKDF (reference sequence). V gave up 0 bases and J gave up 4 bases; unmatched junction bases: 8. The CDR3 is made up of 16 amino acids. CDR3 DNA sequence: TGTGCCACCAGCAGAGACCCGGGACAGCCCCTCTATGGCTACACCTTC. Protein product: CATSRDPGQPLYGYTF. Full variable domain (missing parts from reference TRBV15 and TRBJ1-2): DAMVIQNPRYQVTQFGKPVTLSCSQTLNHNVMYWYQQKSSQAPKLLFHYYDKDFNNEADTPDNFQSRRPNTSFCFLDIRSPGLGDTAMYLCATSRDPGQPLYGYTFGSGTRLTVV.

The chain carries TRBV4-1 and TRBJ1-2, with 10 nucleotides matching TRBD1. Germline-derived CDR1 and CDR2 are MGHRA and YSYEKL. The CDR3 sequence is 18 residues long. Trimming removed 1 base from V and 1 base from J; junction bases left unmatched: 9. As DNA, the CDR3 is TGCGCCAGCAGCCAAGTCCTCGCAGGGACAGGGGTTAACTATGGCTACACCTTC. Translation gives CASSQVLAGTGVNYGYTF.